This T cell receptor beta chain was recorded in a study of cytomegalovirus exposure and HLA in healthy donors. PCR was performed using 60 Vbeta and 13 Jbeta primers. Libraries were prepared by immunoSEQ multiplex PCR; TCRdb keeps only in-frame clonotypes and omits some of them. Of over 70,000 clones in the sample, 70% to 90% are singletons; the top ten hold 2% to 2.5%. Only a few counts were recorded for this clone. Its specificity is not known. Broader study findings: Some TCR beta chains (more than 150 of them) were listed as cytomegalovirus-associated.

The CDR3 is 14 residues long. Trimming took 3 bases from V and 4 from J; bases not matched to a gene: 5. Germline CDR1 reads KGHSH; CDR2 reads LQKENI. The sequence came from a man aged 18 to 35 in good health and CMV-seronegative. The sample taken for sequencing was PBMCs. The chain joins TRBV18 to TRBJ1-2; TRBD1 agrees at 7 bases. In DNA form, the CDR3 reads TGTGCCAGCTCACCTCCTGGGACAGTCTATGGCTACACCTTC. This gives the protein CASSPPGTVYGYTF.